The 27 T cell receptor beta chains below all came from one sample that was sequenced in a study of identical twins. One entry per CDR3 protein results from TCRdb running MiXCR on the 5' RACE reads. The sample comprises about 260,000 distinct CDR3 sequences, roughly 7% of which are singletons, and approximately 3.7% rests with the top ten. This sample also appeared in a second study, on yellow fever vaccine responses in identical twins.

Sample: memory (CD45RO+) T cells sorted from blood. All receptors come from a woman under 30 in good health.

This clonotype was counted a few times. The V call is TRBV12-3 or TRBV12-4, the J call TRBJ1-5, with D possibly TRBD1 on 5 matching bases. The CDR3 has 15 residues. Trimming pared 3 bases from V and 2 bases from J, leaving 11 bases between. CDR3 in amino acids: CASSFQDTRNQPQHF. CDR3 nucleotides: TGTGCCAGCAGTTTTCAGGACACCCGCAATCAGCCCCAGCATTTT.

This clonotype has at least ten counts. CDR3 loop: CASSQTSGILYGYTF. The CDR3 bases are TGCGCCAGCAGCCAGACCTCCGGGATCCTATATGGCTACACCTTC. The chain has TRBV4-1 and TRBJ1-2; D gene ambiguous. Trimming pared 3 bases from V and 5 bases from J, leaving 16 bases between. Germline CDR1 is MGHRA and CDR2 is YSYEKL. CDR3 length: 15 amino acids.

This clonotype was recorded at least ten times. The rearrangement joins TRBV5-1 to TRBJ2-7; 7 bases fit TRBD2. The CDR3 is made up of 16 amino acids. J gave up 0 bases and V 7 bases, and 13 bases lay outside the gene matches. The germline V gene has CDR1 SGHRS and CDR2 YFSETQ. CDR3 DNA sequence: TGCGCCAGCGCTAAGGGCGGTGGGACTAACTCCTACGAGCAGTACTTC. Translated: CASAKGGGTNSYEQYF.

The J gene is TRBJ2-5, the V gene TRBV4-2; 7 nucleotides match TRBD2. Per germline, CDR1 LGHNA and CDR2 YNFKEQ. Unmatched junction bases numbered 7, after V lost 4 bases and J lost 2 bases. This CDR3 contains 15 residues. Here the CDR3 DNA reads TGTGCCAGCAGCCCCAGACCAGCGGGGCAAGAGACCCAGTACTTC. This codes for CASSPRPAGQETQYF.

The chain couples TRBV20-1 to TRBJ1-1, with 9 nucleotides matching TRBD1. Trimming removed 5 bases from V and 0 bases from J; junction bases left unmatched: 10. The CDR3 consists of 16 residues. The V gene's germline CDR1 is DFQATT and CDR2 SNEGSKA (reference sequence). CDR3 loop: CSAPQGQGTMNTEAFF. The DNA for the CDR3 is TGCAGTGCTCCCCAGGGACAGGGTACCATGAACACTGAAGCTTTCTTT.

This clonotype appeared a few times. The CDR3 sequence is CASSFGGLDEQYF. The CDR3 coding sequence is TGTGCCAGCAGTTTTGGAGGTCTGGACGAGCAGTACTTC. V is TRBV28 and J is TRBJ2-7; a possible D gene is TRBD2 (5 bases). Germline V gene data show CDR1 as MDHEN and CDR2 as SYDVKM. The CDR3 has 13 residues. V dropped 3 bases and J dropped 5 bases, with 11 bases sitting between them.

In its sample, this clonotype was seen many times. V usage is TRBV20-1 and J usage is TRBJ2-6; D uncertain. The CDR3 loop spans 15 amino acids. V dropped 6 bases and J dropped 2 bases, with 14 bases sitting between them. Germline-derived CDR1 and CDR2 are DFQATT and SNEGSKA (reference sequence). The CDR3 DNA is TGCAGTGCAAGGAAGGAGCCGACTGGGGCCAACGTCCTGACTTTC. Amino acid sequence: CSARKEPTGANVLTF.

CDR3 region: CASSPYREAFF. For the CDR3, the DNA is TGTGCCAGCAGCCCCTACAGGGAAGCTTTCTTT. The V and J genes are TRBV3-1 and TRBJ1-1, with a weak D call TRBD1 (5 bases). CDR3 length equals 11 residues. In germline, CDR1 is LGHDT, CDR2 YNNKEL (reference sequence). The V end lost 4 bases, the J end lost 8 bases, and 8 bases lay between the germline ends.

This chain connects TRBV7-2 to TRBJ2-5, with TRBD1 identical over 8 bases. Germline lookup yields CDR1 SGHTA and CDR2 FQGNSA. The CDR3 extends over 15 amino acids. With V trimmed by 1 base and J by 6 bases, 7 bases remained unmatched. The DNA of the CDR3 is TGTGCCAGCAGCTTAGACGGGCAGGGGGCACAGACCCAGTACTTC. It is translated as CASSLDGQGAQTQYF.

The V and J genes are TRBV7-2 and TRBJ1-2; D possibly corresponds to TRBD1 (5 bases). The germline V and J ends were trimmed by 0 bases and 0 bases, with 8 bases remaining between them. CDR1 SGHTA and CDR2 FQGNSA come from the germline V gene. The CDR3 loop spans 15 amino acids. The CDR3 protein is CASSLALGANYGYTF. CDR3 DNA: TGTGCCAGCAGCTTAGCGTTGGGGGCTAACTATGGCTACACCTTC.

This chain uses TRBV29-1 with TRBJ2-3, with 8 bases identical to TRBD2. Germline V gene sequence: CDR1 SQVTM, CDR2 ANQGSEA. The CDR3 length is 14 residues. With V trimmed by 8 bases and J by 5 bases, 12 bases remained unmatched. The CDR3 loop reads CSIKGLAGIDTQYF. The CDR3 coding sequence is TGCAGCATAAAAGGGCTAGCGGGTATAGATACGCAGTATTTT.

This chain's CDR3 is CASTEGTSVIRAQYF. CDR3 bases: TGTGCCAGCACCGAAGGGACTAGCGTTATTAGGGCCCAGTACTTC. The chain has TRBV6-1 and TRBJ2-5, with 10 bases lining up with TRBD2. This CDR3 has 15 residues. Germline V gives CDR1 MNHNS, CDR2 SASEGT. Trimming took 7 bases from V and 9 from J; bases not matched to a gene: 14.

About this clonotype itself: The junction departs from germline at one end; a sequencing error may be responsible. CDR3 in DNA: TGCTGTGCTAGCCCCGATTCTAGCGGGAGGGCCCCCTACGAGCAGTACTTC. Translation: CCASPDSSGRAPYEQYF. The chain links TRBV20-1 to TRBJ2-7; 12 bases map to TRBD2. CDR3 length equals 17 residues. Per the germline V gene, CDR1 is DFQATT and CDR2 is SNEGSKA (reference sequence).

This clonotype appeared many times. This chain uses TRBV12-3 or TRBV12-4 with TRBJ2-2; a possible D gene is TRBD2 (6 bases). V was shortened by 4 bases and J by 4 bases, with 13 bases between the two germline ends. The CDR3 extends over 15 amino acids. The CDR3 here is CASSWLAIVTGELFF. The CDR3 DNA follows: TGTGCCAGCAGTTGGCTAGCGATAGTCACCGGGGAGCTGTTTTTT.

This clonotype was detected many times. The CDR3 DNA sequence: TGTGCCAGCAGCTTAGGTGGGCAGGGGGCGCGGAATGAGCAGTTCTTC. It encodes CASSLGGQGARNEQFF. The chain uses TRBV11-2 and TRBJ2-1; the match to TRBD1 covers 8 bases. J was trimmed by 7 bases and V by 1 base; bases with no gene match: 9. This CDR3 comprises 16 residues. The V gene's germline CDR1 is SGHAT and CDR2 FQNNGV.

The chain recombines TRBV18 with TRBJ2-2; the D is unclear. In germline, CDR1 is KGHSH, CDR2 LQKENI. The germline V and J ends were trimmed by 2 bases and 4 bases, with 14 bases remaining between them. There are 16 residues in the CDR3. The CDR3 region is CASSPMPLSGTGELFF. The CDR3, as DNA: TGTGCCAGCTCACCAATGCCGTTGAGTGGCACCGGGGAGCTGTTTTTT.

This clonotype was picked up many times. This rearrangement joins TRBV27 to TRBJ2-7; D might be TRBD1 or TRBD2, each matching 5 bases. V lost 6 bases, J lost 6 bases, and 18 bases lay in between. This CDR3 spans 14 amino acids. Germline values: CDR1 MNHEY, CDR2 SMNVEV (reference sequence). CDR3 in amino acids: CASRGVVGGPEQYF. In DNA, the CDR3 is TGTGCCAGCAGGGGGGTAGTCGGTGGACCCGAGCAGTACTTC.

This clonotype was counted many times. This rearrangement joins TRBV5-6 to TRBJ2-2, with D uncertain. This CDR3 has 14 amino acids. The ends were cut back, 1 base at V and 0 bases at J, with 4 bases in the middle. Germline CDR1 and CDR2: SGHDT and YYEEEE. CDR3 in DNA: TGTGCCAGCAGCTTGCGTTCGAACACCGGGGAGCTGTTTTTT. Amino acids: CASSLRSNTGELFF.

This clonotype was observed a handful of times. This chain connects TRBV5-1 to TRBJ1-1; D is undetermined. The germline gives CDR1 SGHRS, CDR2 YFSETQ. The CDR3 is 14 amino acids. Trimming cost V 2 bases and J 2 bases, with 10 bases left between them. In DNA, the CDR3 is TGCGCCAGCAGCTTCTCTACAGTAAACACTGAAGCTTTCTTT. As protein: CASSFSTVNTEAFF.

This clonotype was observed a handful of times. The V and J genes are TRBV7-2 and TRBJ2-5, with 9 positions matching TRBD2. CDR3 length: 15 amino acids. Germline loops: CDR1 SGHTA, CDR2 FQGNSA. Germline trimming cut 5 bases from V and 5 bases from J; bases unmatched to any gene: 9. CDR3 bases: TGTGCCAGCAGCCCCAGAGCGGGGGGCGCGGAGACCCAGTACTTC. Translating it yields CASSPRAGGAETQYF.

V usage is TRBV27 and J usage is TRBJ2-7; D could derive from TRBD1 or TRBD2 (7 bases each). Trimming removed 3 bases from V and 7 bases from J, with 22 bases in between. The CDR3 extends over 16 amino acids. Germline V gives CDR1 MNHEY, CDR2 SMNVEV (reference sequence). CDR3 coding DNA: TGTGCCAGCAGTTTTGTGGGAGGGACAGCCAAGAGGGAGCAGTACTTC. It is translated as CASSFVGGTAKREQYF.

By share of the sample, this clonotype is medium-sized. The chain is built from TRBV27 and TRBJ1-6; 10 nucleotides align to TRBD1. Germline trimming cut 5 bases from V and 8 bases from J; bases unmatched to any gene: 12. CDR1 is MNHEY and CDR2 is SMNVEV in the germline V gene (reference sequence). The CDR3 spans 17 residues. This CDR3 reads CASSAAAPGQGYSPLHF. The CDR3 DNA sequence: TGTGCCAGCAGTGCGGCAGCCCCGGGACAGGGGTATTCACCCCTCCACTTT.

The chain carries TRBV20-1 and TRBJ2-1, with D perhaps matching TRBD1 (5 bases). The CDR3 is made up of 15 amino acids. The V gene lost 0 bases and the J gene lost 6 bases, with 15 bases spanning the gap. Germline values: CDR1 DFQATT, CDR2 SNEGSKA (reference sequence). The CDR3 reads CSARDPFDQGNEQFF. Written as DNA, the CDR3 is TGCAGTGCTAGAGATCCCTTCGACCAGGGCAATGAGCAGTTCTTC.

This clonotype has just a few counts. The V and J genes are TRBV5-6 and TRBJ2-1; D unresolved. V was cut by 2 bases and J by 0 bases, with 9 bases left in between. The CDR3 spans 15 residues. Germline V gene data show CDR1 as SGHDT and CDR2 as YYEEEE. The CDR3 protein is CASSFGPPSYNEQFF. DNA of the CDR3: TGTGCCAGCAGCTTCGGGCCGCCCTCCTACAATGAGCAGTTCTTC.

The chain employs TRBV16 and TRBJ1-2; TRBD1 aligns across 9 bases. Germline V gene data show CDR1 as KGHSY and CDR2 as FQNENV. The V and J ends lost 0 bases and 5 bases, in that order; junction bases with no gene match: 4. The CDR3 spans 15 residues. The CDR3 DNA is TGTGCCAGCAGCCAATCGGGACAGGGTTCTTATGGCTACACCTTC. Protein sequence: CASSQSGQGSYGYTF.

Many counts were recorded for this clonotype. The V call is TRBV11-2, the J call TRBJ2-3, with D maybe TRBD2 (5 bases). Germline V gives CDR1 SGHAT, CDR2 FQNNGV. This CDR3 contains 13 residues. The V end was cut by 5 bases, the J end by 6 bases, with 12 bases between. The DNA for the CDR3 is TGTGCCAGCAGCATCAGACGAGGGGATACGCAGTATTTT. The encoded protein is CASSIRRGDTQYF.

This rearrangement joins TRBV12-3 or TRBV12-4 to TRBJ2-5, with 12 bases identical to TRBD2. V gave up 1 base and J gave up 4 bases; unmatched junction bases: 7. This CDR3 is built from 17 residues. Here the CDR3 reads CASSLGTTGLAGETQYF. Here the CDR3 DNA reads TGTGCCAGCAGTTTAGGCACTACGGGACTAGCGGGAGAGACCCAGTACTTC.